A selection of T cell receptor beta chains follows, all from one sample in a study of CDR3 diversity in severe acne. Via MiXCR, TCRdb re-called the PCR reads, giving one row per CDR3 protein. The table lists tens of thousands of distinct CDR3 sequences, over 40% of them singletons. Sequencing was carried out using blood. The receptors derive from a male donor in good health, without acne. Each CDR3 is given with its conserved first and last residue. The order of the fields is CDR3 DNA, CDR3 protein, clone size, J gene, V gene, D gene. D genes are given only for firm matches. A row's size may be missing; if present it is once, few, many or a size class.

TGCGCCAGCACTCTTAGCGGACATCTAGTGGGGGAGCTGTTTTTT | CASTLSGHLVGELFF | many | TRBJ2-2 | TRBV5-1 | .
TGCAGCGTTGGGCCCAGCGAGCAGTACTTC | CSVGPSEQYF | . | TRBJ2-7 | TRBV29-1 | .
TGTGCCAGCAGCTTAAGCAGGACTAATGAAAAACTGTTTTTT | CASSLSRTNEKLFF | . | TRBJ1-4 | TRBV7-9 | .
TGTGCCAGCAGTTTAACGCCCAAAGAGACCCAGTACTTC | CASSLTPKETQYF | many | TRBJ2-5 | TRBV27 | .
TGCGCCAGCAGCCCTTTAGGGACAATATATGGCTACACCTTC | CASSPLGTIYGYTF | many | TRBJ1-2 | TRBV5-1 | .
TGTGCCAGCAGCTTGGAACGATACGGGGAGACCCAGTACTTC | CASSLERYGETQYF | many | TRBJ2-5 | TRBV5-8 | .
TGTGCCAGCAGCTTAGCGGACAGGGGGCACTACAATGAGCAGTTCTTC | CASSLADRGHYNEQFF | . | TRBJ2-1 | TRBV7-9 | TRBD1
TGTGCCAGCACCGTGGGACTAGCGTTCTACGAGCAGTACTTC | CASTVGLAFYEQYF | . | TRBJ2-7 | TRBV11-1 | TRBD2
TGTGCCACCAGTGATTACGGGATTGAGCAGTTCTTC | CATSDYGIEQFF | medium-sized | TRBJ2-1 | TRBV24-1 | .
TGTGCCAGCAGCAAAACCTCCTATGCGAACACTGAAGCTTTCTTT | CASSKTSYANTEAFF | many | TRBJ1-1 | TRBV7-3 | .
TGTGCCAGCAGCCCTTCTGCCATGGACATTGGCTCCTACAATGAGCAGTTCTTC | CASSPSAMDIGSYNEQFF | many | TRBJ2-1 | TRBV14 | .
TGTGCCAGCAGCTGGGGCCTGGGAGAGCAGTACTTC | CASSWGLGEQYF | . | TRBJ2-7 | TRBV5-6 | .
TGTGCCAGCAGCTTCGGGTGGACCGGGGAGCTGTTTTTT | CASSFGWTGELFF | few | TRBJ2-2 | TRBV11-2 | .
TGTGCCAGCAGCTTGTTACCCGGGGGTGGGGAGACCCAGTACTTC | CASSLLPGGGETQYF | many | TRBJ2-5 | TRBV5-5 | .
TGCGCCAGCAGCCACGAAGTTAGGGGGGTTTATGGCTACACCTTC | CASSHEVRGVYGYTF | . | TRBJ1-2 | TRBV5-1 | .
TGCAGTGCTGCCGCCGGGACTAGCGGGGAGACCCAGTACTTC | CSAAAGTSGETQYF | . | TRBJ2-5 | TRBV20-1 | TRBD2
TGTGCCAGCAGCCCTAGGACAGGGAGCGGTTTGTGGGGCTACACCTTC | CASSPRTGSGLWGYTF | . | TRBJ1-2 | TRBV4-2 | TRBD1
TGTGCCATCAGTGAGATTACGGGGGGGCCCCACAATGAGCAGTTCTTC | CAISEITGGPHNEQFF | many | TRBJ2-1 | TRBV10-3 | TRBD2
TGTGCCAGCAGCCCGGACAGGGGGCAAAAACTGTTTTTT | CASSPDRGQKLFF | . | TRBJ1-4 | TRBV7-9 | TRBD1
TGTGCCAGCAGCACCGGGACTAGAGGGACCGGGGAGCTGTTTTTT | CASSTGTRGTGELFF | many | TRBJ2-2 | TRBV3-1 | TRBD2
TGTGCCACTCGAACGGGGGCTTCTGGAAACACCATATATTTT | CATRTGASGNTIYF | few | TRBJ1-3 | TRBV2 | .
TGTGCCAGCAGTTTCGGGGGAAGCGGCTACACCTTC | CASSFGGSGYTF | many | TRBJ1-2 | TRBV12-3/TRBV12-4 | .
TGTGCCAGCAGCCCACCTCGGACCGCTGGCGAGCAGTACTTC | CASSPPRTAGEQYF | . | TRBJ2-7 | TRBV7-8 | .
TGTGCCAGCAGCTTAGAGCTAGGACAGTACTTC | CASSLELGQYF | medium-sized | TRBJ2-5 | TRBV7-9 | .
TGTGCCAGCAGCGCCGGACAGGGGGATCAGCCCCAGTACTTC | CASSAGQGDQPQYF | . | TRBJ2-5 | TRBV6-1 | TRBD1
TGCGCCAGCAGCTTGGGAGGGGCCGGCGGCACCGGGGAGCTGTTTTTT | CASSLGGAGGTGELFF | many | TRBJ2-2 | TRBV5-1 | .
TGCAGTGCTAGGAGGCTAGCGGGAGGGCCGGATCAGCCCCAGCATTTT | CSARRLAGGPDQPQHF | . | TRBJ1-5 | TRBV20-1 | .
TGCAGCGTTAGTGCGGGGTTTGGGGATCAGCCCCAGCATTTT | CSVSAGFGDQPQHF | . | TRBJ1-5 | TRBV29-1 | .
TGTGCCAGCAGCTTAGCGATTCACGAAGAGACCCAGTACTTC | CASSLAIHEETQYF | . | TRBJ2-5 | TRBV7-9 | .
TGTGCCAGCACCCTAGGTGGACTAGCGGGAGGGCCTAGCACAGATACGCAGTATTTT | CASTLGGLAGGPSTDTQYF | . | TRBJ2-3 | TRBV2 | TRBD2
TGCAGCGCTGGGACAGGGGGCCCCATTGGGTATGAGCAGTTCTTC | CSAGTGGPIGYEQFF | . | TRBJ2-1 | TRBV20-1 | TRBD1
TGTGCCAGCAGCGCCGAAGGACAGGGGCATCAGCCCCAGCATTTT | CASSAEGQGHQPQHF | many | TRBJ1-5 | TRBV9 | TRBD1
TGTGCCACCACCGGGACTGAGGCAGATACGCAGTATTTT | CATTGTEADTQYF | . | TRBJ2-3 | TRBV24-1 | .
TGCAGTGCTCGACTAGCGGGACCCCCGCCCTCCTACGAGCAGTACTTC | CSARLAGPPPSYEQYF | . | TRBJ2-7 | TRBV20-1 | TRBD2
TGTGCCAGCAGTTACTCGGCAGAGAAGGAGTATTTT | CASSYSAEKEYF | many | TRBJ2-3 | TRBV6-6 | .
TGTGCCAGCAGCAGGGGATCCTACGAGCAGTACTTC | CASSRGSYEQYF | once | TRBJ2-7 | TRBV7-6 | .
TGCAGCACCAGGGATTGGGAGACCCAGTACTTC | CSTRDWETQYF | many | TRBJ2-5 | TRBV20-1 | .